The clone carrying this T cell receptor (beta chain) was counted a few times. This specimen belongs to a study of blood T cell repertoires in COVID-19. Study-wide background: Some COVID-19 samples were acute and others convalescent; all came from the United States, Italy and Spain. T cells, B-cell-depleted T cells, or PBMCs supplied cDNA or gDNA.

The V end lost 3 bases, the J end lost 6 bases, and 14 bases lay between the germline ends. Germline CDR1 is MDHEN and CDR2 is SYDVKM. The CDR3 runs to 14 residues. Study processing details: Reference gene primers were amplified, and this amplification served to estimate nucleated cell counts. Sequencing was performed with immunoSEQ multiplex PCR; in TCRdb, only in-frame clones are kept and a portion is missing. That table furnishes V, J and clone size, whereas the DNA furnished D and trimming. The sample yields approximately 220,000 clones, about 83% seen once. The sequencing input was peripheral blood. This clonotype originated in a woman aged 45-60 years with acute or convalescent COVID-19. The chain carries TRBV28 and TRBJ1-1; no firm D call. The chain's CDR3 is CASSLQEGSAEAFF. The CDR3 DNA is TGTGCCAGCAGTTTGCAGGAGGGTAGCGCTGAAGCTTTCTTT.